These 19 T cell receptor beta chains originate from one sample sequenced in a study of Ad26.COV2.S vaccination and SARS-CoV-2 variants. Only in-frame clones appear in the TCRdb table, and some are missing; sequencing was by immunoSEQ multiplex PCR. The sample lists 400,000 to 500,000 clones; approximately 87% were seen once. Treatment specified: roughly 20 received Ad26.COV2.S at low or high dose, single or two shots; 5 received placebo; per-sample allocation not given. All samples were drawn on day 63, counting from the first vaccine or placebo injection. This sample comprised peripheral blood, obtained in a trial of Ad26.COV2.S vaccine versus placebo. The receptor set was obtained from a person between 18 and 59 years old who received the Ad26.COV2.S COVID-19 vaccine or a placebo.

A single count supports this clone. The V call is TRBV24-1, the J call TRBJ2-7; 9 nucleotides align to TRBD1. CDR1 KGHDR and CDR2 SFDVKD come from the germline V gene. There are 13 residues in the CDR3. Germline trimming cut 9 bases from V and 2 bases from J; bases unmatched to any gene: 4. DNA for the CDR3: TGTGCCACCGAGGGACAGGGAACCTACGAGCAGTACTTC. As protein: CATEGQGTYEQYF.

This rearrangement joins TRBV7-3 to TRBJ1-3; D perhaps matches TRBD1 (5 bases). The CDR3 consists of 16 residues. Trimming cost V 5 bases and J 0 bases, with 14 bases left between them. From germline, CDR1 is SGHTA and CDR2 FQGTGA. This CDR3 reads CASSEGTAPSGNTIYF. CDR3 DNA: TGTGCCAGCAGCGAAGGGACGGCGCCCTCTGGAAACACCATATATTTT.

Comments on this clone: Other nucleotide sequences in the sample specify the same CDR3. The chain combines TRBV7-3 with TRBJ2-3; D not certain. Germline CDR1 reads SGHTA; CDR2 reads FQGTGA. The ends were cut back, 8 bases at V and 2 bases at J, with 5 bases in the middle. The CDR3 is made up of 11 amino acids. Written as DNA, the CDR3 is TGTGCCAGCTCCTCCACAGATACGCAGTATTTT. As protein: CASSSTDTQYF.

This clone occurred a few times. V gene TRBV2 combines with J gene TRBJ1-1, with 8 bases aligning to TRBD1. Per the germline V gene, CDR1 is SNHLY and CDR2 is FYNNEI. This CDR3 has 16 residues. V gave up 4 bases and J gave up 1 base; unmatched junction bases: 8. DNA of the CDR3: TGTGCCAGCAGTGCCGGACAGGGACGCGGGAACACTGAAGCTTTCTTT. Protein product: CASSAGQGRGNTEAFF.

J is TRBJ2-7 and V is TRBV4-1; D is unclear. Trimming cost V 4 bases and J 4 bases, with 17 bases left between them. Germline V gives CDR1 MGHRA, CDR2 YSYEKL. This CDR3 has 15 amino acids. CDR3 coding DNA: TGCGCCAGCAGCCCCCAATGGGCAGGCTCGTACGAGCAGTACTTC. Translation: CASSPQWAGSYEQYF.

This chain joins TRBV24-1 and TRBJ1-2, with 8 bases lining up with TRBD1. With 7 bases clipped from V and 3 bases from J, the junction kept 9 bases outside the gene matches. Germline V gene data show CDR1 as KGHDR and CDR2 as SFDVKD. The CDR3 totals 15 residues. The CDR3 protein is CATSPGQAYYYGYTF. CDR3 nucleotide sequence: TGTGCCACCAGCCCGGGACAGGCGTATTACTATGGCTACACCTTC.

The J gene is TRBJ1-6, the V gene TRBV6-5; 7 bases agree with TRBD1. The CDR3 has 15 amino acids. Unmatched junction bases numbered 3, after V lost 0 bases and J lost 7 bases. In germline, CDR1 is MNHEY, CDR2 SVGAGI. CDR3 region: CASSYSDRANSPLHF. The CDR3 DNA follows: TGTGCCAGCAGTTACTCCGACAGGGCGAATTCACCCCTCCACTTT.

This sequence joins TRBV7-9 and TRBJ2-3, with TRBD2 identical over 7 bases. This CDR3 is 15 amino acids long. Looked up from germline, CDR1 is SEHNR and CDR2 is FQNEAQ (reference sequence). V lost 1 base to trimming and J lost 3 bases; unmatched junction nucleotides: 4. This CDR3 is CASSLERGGTDTQYF. The CDR3 DNA sequence: TGTGCCAGCAGCTTAGAGCGGGGCGGAACAGATACGCAGTATTTT. Full variable domain (rest looked up from reference TRBV7-9 and TRBJ2-3): DTGVSQNPRHKITKRGQNVTFRCDPISEHNRLYWYRQTLGQGPEFLTYFQNEAQLEKSRLLSDRFSAERPKGSFSTLEIQRTEQGDSAMYLCASSLERGGTDTQYFGPGTRLTVL.

The CDR3 region has the DNA TGCGCCAGCAGCAGCCAGGGGGCGATCGCAGATACGCAGTATTTT. As protein: CASSSQGAIADTQYF. The chain joins TRBV5-1 to TRBJ2-3, with 8 bases matching TRBD1. CDR1 SGHRS and CDR2 YFSETQ come from the germline V gene. This CDR3 comprises 15 residues. Unmatched junction bases numbered 8, after V lost 4 bases and J lost 4 bases.

V gene TRBV11-3 combines with J gene TRBJ2-3; 8 bases align to TRBD2. This CDR3 is 16 amino acids long. Trimming at V came to 2 bases and at J to 6 bases, leaving 10 bases not matched to a gene. CDR1 is SGHNT, CDR2 YENEEA, per germline. CDR3 sequence reads: CASSLSAGAGSDTQYF. The CDR3 DNA reads as TGTGCCAGCAGCTTATCAGCGGGGGCCGGGTCGGATACGCAGTATTTT.

The chain employs TRBV19 and TRBJ1-3; D gene ambiguous. Trimming took off 8 bases at V and 3 bases at J, with 14 bases between the two ends. Per germline, CDR1 LNHDA and CDR2 SQIVND (reference sequence). CDR3 length: 14 residues. The CDR3 nucleotides are TGTGCCAGTGCGGCGGGTTTAAGTGGAAACACCATATATTTT. Translating gives CASAAGLSGNTIYF.

The rearrangement links TRBV7-6 to TRBJ2-3; 7 bases map to TRBD2. CDR3 length: 14 residues. Germline V gene sequence: CDR1 SGHVS, CDR2 FNYEAQ. The V and J ends lost 7 bases and 6 bases, in that order; junction bases with no gene match: 10. This CDR3 is CASKFYASGDTQYF. The CDR3 bases are TGTGCCAGCAAGTTTTACGCTAGCGGTGATACGCAGTATTTT.

This chain uses TRBV29-1 with TRBJ2-5; weak D call: TRBD2 (6 bases). Germline V gene lookup returns CDR1 SQVTM and CDR2 ANQGSEA. The CDR3 is made up of 17 amino acids. V lost 6 bases and J 5 bases, leaving 28 bases between the germline ends. In DNA, the CDR3 is TGCAGCGTGGCCGGCCCCGGGAGAACCCTGAGAGGGGAGACCCAGTACTTC. This sequence encodes CSVAGPGRTLRGETQYF.

This rearrangement joins TRBV19 to TRBJ2-1; 10 nucleotides align to TRBD2. CDR1 and CDR2 (germline): LNHDA, SQIVND (reference sequence). This CDR3 is built from 15 residues. Germline trimming cut 3 bases from V and 9 bases from J; bases unmatched to any gene: 8. CDR3 sequence: CASSILERGGSEQFF. The CDR3 DNA follows: TGTGCCAGTAGTATCCTCGAGCGGGGGGGTAGTGAGCAGTTCTTC.

The chain joins TRBV3-1 (or the pseudogene TRBV3-2) to TRBJ2-1; maybe TRBD2 (6 bases). V was clipped by 0 bases and J by 8 bases, with 11 bases between them. CDR1 is LGHDT, CDR2 YNNKEL, per germline (reference sequence). CDR3 length equals 14 residues. The CDR3 DNA reads as TGTGCCAGCAGCCAAGATTGGAGGGCGCATGAGCAGTTCTTC. Translated: CASSQDWRAHEQFF.

The V gene is TRBV28, the J gene TRBJ1-5, with D possibly matching TRBD1 (6 bases). Germline values: CDR1 MDHEN, CDR2 SYDVKM. V was trimmed by 6 bases and J by 7 bases, leaving 13 bases between them. This CDR3 has 13 amino acids. The CDR3 loop is CASREAGDQPQHF. The CDR3 region has the DNA TGTGCCAGCAGGGAGGCAGGGGACCAGCCCCAGCATTTT.

This chain links TRBV5-1 with TRBJ2-5, with D possibly matching TRBD1 (7 bases). Trimming took 3 bases from V and 5 from J, leaving 14 bases between them. From germline, CDR1 is SGHRS and CDR2 YFSETQ. This CDR3 has 14 amino acids. CDR3 region: CASSSHSGGETQYF. CDR3 DNA sequence: TGCGCCAGCAGCTCCCACTCAGGGGGGGAGACCCAGTACTTC.

V usage is TRBV5-1 and J usage is TRBJ2-3, with 11 bases identical to TRBD2. The ends lost 1 base at V and 5 bases at J; junction bases unmatched: 6. The CDR3 sequence is 16 residues long. Per the germline V gene, CDR1 is SGHRS and CDR2 is YFSETQ. CDR3 DNA sequence: TGCGCCAGCAGCTTGTTGGCTAGCGGGGGGATAGATACGCAGTATTTT. It translates to CASSLLASGGIDTQYF.

This clone was recorded only once. The V call is TRBV6-5, the J call TRBJ2-7, with a tentative D call TRBD1 (6 bases). The CDR3 covers 12 residues. Germline V CDR1 and CDR2: MNHEY, SVGAGI. V was clipped by 6 bases and J by 5 bases, with 11 bases between them. CDR3 sequence: CASSRGFDEQYF. CDR3 DNA: TGTGCCAGCAGCAGGGGATTCGACGAGCAGTACTTC.